The clone carrying this T cell receptor (beta chain) occurred many times. What it binds is not known. The sample comes from a study of blood T cells in healthy people across ages. Study observations and caveats: Higher naive T cell percentage went strongly together with higher TCR beta diversity.

The use of a sample-barcoded 5' primer and a J-beta primer mix characterized a second PCR of about 7 to 12 cycles. Researchers report that each sample yielded at least 2.5 million CDR3-containing paired-end reads. TCRdb independently ran MiXCR on the 5' RACE reads; one entry per CDR3 protein. The data hold fewer than 800,000 distinct CDR3 sequences, with about a third observed a single time. Germline-derived CDR1 and CDR2 are DFQATT and SNEGSKA (reference sequence). This CDR3 spans 16 amino acids. The trim removed 1 base at V and 0 bases at J, leaving 7 bases unmatched. The donors, healthy Caucasians from Russia, were aged roughly 6 to 90. For every donor, a draw yielded roughly 9.3 milliliters of peripheral blood.

Specimen: blood. The V gene is TRBV20-1, the J gene TRBJ2-3, with 7 bases identical to TRBD2. The origin of this receptor is a woman older than 75 in good health. CDR3 protein: CSARGGGDYSTDTQYF. The CDR3 coding sequence is TGCAGTGCTAGAGGCGGGGGAGATTATAGCACAGATACGCAGTATTTT.